This TCR beta chain was recovered during a study of Ad26.COV2.S vaccination and SARS-CoV-2 variants. General observations from the study: Reportedly, spike-specific CD8+ and CD4+ T cell responses achieved substantial breadth once vaccination had taken place. Those who received the vaccine showed greater spike-specific TCR breadth than those given placebo.

Stated treatment: around 19 received Ad26.COV2.S at low or high dose, single or two shots; about five received placebo; per-sample allocation not given. After the first vaccine or placebo injection, samples were drawn on day 63. Clones were sequenced by immunoSEQ multiplex PCR, and TCRdb holds only the in-frame ones, with some missing. The table shows about 500,000 clones, with 89% occurring only once. A note on this clone: Its specificity is unknown.

J lost 8 bases, V lost 6 bases, and 16 bases had no gene match. Germline CDR1 and CDR2: SGHAT and FQNNGV. The CDR3 sequence is 16 residues long. The receptor was derived from a person aged 18 to 59 who received the Ad26.COV2.S COVID-19 vaccine or a placebo. The starting material was peripheral blood, obtained in a trial of Ad26.COV2.S vaccine versus placebo. This chain links TRBV11-2 with TRBJ2-1; 7 bases agree with TRBD2. Here the CDR3 DNA reads TGTGCCAGCAGACCTGGTACGGGAGGCTTGTGGGATGAGCAGTTCTTC. This encodes CASRPGTGGLWDEQFF.